Following are 10 T cell receptor beta chains from one sample sequenced in a study of blood T cell repertoires in COVID-19. Sequencing was performed with immunoSEQ multiplex PCR; in TCRdb, only in-frame clones are kept and a portion is missing. The sample has tens of thousands of clones, around nine tenths seen once. Sequencing was carried out using peripheral blood. Receptors originate from a woman aged 80 or over with acute or convalescent COVID-19.

The genes are TRBV6-5 and TRBJ2-5; 7 positions match TRBD2. Germline CDR1 reads MNHEY; CDR2 reads SVGAGI. The CDR3 has 13 amino acids. The junction had 4 bases not matched to a gene; V was cut back by 2 bases and J by 7 bases. The DNA of the CDR3 is TGTGCCAGCAGTTACGGGAGGGAGGGGACCCAGTACTTC. Protein: CASSYGREGTQYF.

The chain has TRBV24-1 and TRBJ2-2; D possibly corresponds to TRBD1 (8 bases). V was cut by 5 bases and J by 5 bases, with 11 bases left in between. The CDR3 runs to 14 residues. Per the germline V gene, CDR1 is KGHDR and CDR2 is SFDVKD. For the CDR3, the DNA is TGTGCCACCAGTGCACAGGGGGGGACCGGGGAGCTGTTTTTT. Translation gives CATSAQGGTGELFF.

This clone was detected once. The chain recombines TRBV13 with TRBJ1-6; D ambiguous. Germline V gene sequence: CDR1 PRHDT, CDR2 FYEKMQ (reference sequence). V lost 1 base, J lost 10 bases, and 17 bases lay in between. The CDR3 extends over 16 amino acids. CDR3 sequence (DNA): TGTGCCAGCAGCTTAGCCACTGGGTCGGGAGGATCACCCCTCCACTTT. It translates to CASSLATGSGGSPLHF.

The V and J genes are TRBV2 and TRBJ1-2; D is perhaps TRBD1 (6 bases). Trimming stripped 3 bases from V and 7 bases from J, with 12 bases between. The CDR3 is 13 amino acids. Germline V gives CDR1 SNHLY, CDR2 FYNNEI. The CDR3 protein is CASSEFTGPGYTF. The CDR3 bases are TGTGCCAGCAGTGAGTTTACAGGGCCTGGCTACACCTTC.

The rearrangement links TRBV3-1 (or the pseudogene TRBV3-2) to TRBJ2-1, with 7 bases matching TRBD2. Trimming removed 4 bases from V and 4 bases from J; junction bases left unmatched: 13. The CDR3 is made up of 17 amino acids. Looked up from germline, CDR1 is LGHDT and CDR2 is YNNKEL (reference sequence). The CDR3 protein is CASSLAGDLFSYNEQFF. The CDR3 region has the DNA TGTGCCAGCAGCCTAGCGGGTGACCTGTTTAGTTACAATGAGCAGTTCTTC.

This chain uses TRBV5-4 with TRBJ2-1; 7 bases fit TRBD1. With V trimmed by 4 bases and J by 12 bases, 10 bases remained unmatched. The CDR3 contains 13 residues. The germline CDR1 and CDR2 sequences are SGHNT and YYREEE (reference sequence). As DNA, the CDR3 is TGTGCCAGCAGCCCCGGACAGGTCGGTGTGCAGTTCTTC. Translated, it gives CASSPGQVGVQFF.

V gene TRBV6-5 combines with J gene TRBJ2-5; TRBD1 aligns across 10 bases. Germline lookup yields CDR1 MNHEY and CDR2 SVGAGI. CDR3 length: 15 residues. After removal of 6 bases from V and 5 bases from J, the junction contained 9 bases not matched to a gene. CDR3 protein: CASSRTRTGGETQYF. CDR3 DNA: TGTGCCAGCAGCAGGACTCGGACAGGGGGGGAGACCCAGTACTTC.

This chain uses TRBV7-2 with TRBJ1-5; D call uncertain. The germline V gene encodes CDR1 SGHTA and CDR2 FQGNSA. There are 13 residues in the CDR3. Deletions cut 1 base from V and 7 bases from J, with 8 bases between. This CDR3 reads CASSLGGKQPQHF. DNA of the CDR3: TGTGCCAGCAGCTTAGGAGGGAAACAGCCCCAGCATTTT.

The chain couples TRBV3-1 (or the pseudogene TRBV3-2) to TRBJ2-1; 8 nucleotides align to TRBD2. Trimming at V came to 4 bases and at J to 7 bases, leaving 9 bases not matched to a gene. Per the germline V gene, CDR1 is LGHDT and CDR2 is YNNKEL (reference sequence). The CDR3 is 15 residues long. As DNA, the CDR3 is TGTGCCAGCAGCCGCGACTCAACGGGGGGGAATGAGCAGTTCTTC. This codes for CASSRDSTGGNEQFF.

The rearrangement links TRBV6-2 or TRBV6-3 to TRBJ1-2, with D possibly being TRBD1 (6 bases). Trimming took off 5 bases at V and 2 bases at J, with 15 bases between the two ends. The CDR3 is 15 residues long. Per the germline V gene, CDR1 is MNHEY and CDR2 is SVGEGT. CDR3 in amino acids: CASSLIGGENYGYTF. In DNA, the CDR3 is TGTGCCAGCAGTCTTATTGGGGGCGAAAACTATGGCTACACCTTC.